This TCR beta chain is from a study of pediatric ulcerative colitis. The CDR3 extends over 14 amino acids. Germline CDR1 and CDR2: GTSNPN and SVGIG (reference sequence). Trimming pared 4 bases from V and 0 bases from J, leaving 10 bases between. Profiled with immunoSEQ multiplex PCR; TCRdb holds only in-frame clones, not every one. Found here are 45,000 to 75,000 clones, 75% to 90% of them singletons; the top ten hold about 1.5%. On this clone itself: What it binds is unknown.

Study-wide results and limits: No controls had the two rectal clonotypes shared by ulcerative colitis patients.

The receptor's source is a boy under 18 who was a control in a study of pediatric ulcerative colitis. Sequencing was performed on blood. This chain uses TRBV30 with TRBJ1-3; no clear D gene. The CDR3 is CAWKRKSSGNTIYF. DNA for the CDR3: TGTGCCTGGAAGCGAAAGAGCTCTGGAAACACCATATATTTT.